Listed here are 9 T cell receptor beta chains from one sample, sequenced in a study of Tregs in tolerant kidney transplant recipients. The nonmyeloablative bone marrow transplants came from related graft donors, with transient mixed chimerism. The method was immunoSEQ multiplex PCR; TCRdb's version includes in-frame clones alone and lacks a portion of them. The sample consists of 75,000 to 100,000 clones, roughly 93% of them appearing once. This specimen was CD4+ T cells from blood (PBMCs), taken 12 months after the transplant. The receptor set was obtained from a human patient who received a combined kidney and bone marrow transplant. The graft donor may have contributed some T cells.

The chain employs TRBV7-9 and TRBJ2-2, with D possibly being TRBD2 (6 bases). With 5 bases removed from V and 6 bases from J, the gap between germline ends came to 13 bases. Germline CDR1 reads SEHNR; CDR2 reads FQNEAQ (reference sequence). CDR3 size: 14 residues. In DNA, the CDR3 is TGTGCCAGCAGCGAACCAGGGAGGCCCGGGGAGCTGTTTTTT. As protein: CASSEPGRPGELFF. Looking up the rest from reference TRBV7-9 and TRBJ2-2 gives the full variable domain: DTGVSQNPRHKITKRGQNVTFRCDPISEHNRLYWYRQTLGQGPEFLTYFQNEAQLEKSRLLSDRFSAERPKGSFSTLEIQRTEQGDSAMYLCASSEPGRPGELFFGEGSRLTVL.

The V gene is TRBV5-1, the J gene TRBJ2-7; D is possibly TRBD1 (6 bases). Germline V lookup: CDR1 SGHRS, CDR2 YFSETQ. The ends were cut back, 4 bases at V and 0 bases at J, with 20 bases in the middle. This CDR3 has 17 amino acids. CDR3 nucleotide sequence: TGCGCCAGCAGCCCGACCCCGGGACACCGCCTCTCCTACGAGCAGTACTTC. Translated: CASSPTPGHRLSYEQYF.

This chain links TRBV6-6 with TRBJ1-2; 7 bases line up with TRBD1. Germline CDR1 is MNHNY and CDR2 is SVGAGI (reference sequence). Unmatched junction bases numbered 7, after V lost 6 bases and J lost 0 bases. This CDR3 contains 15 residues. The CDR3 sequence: CASSRTGVANYGYTF. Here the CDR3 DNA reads TGTGCCAGCAGCCGCACAGGGGTAGCTAACTATGGCTACACCTTC.

The CDR3 is CASSLTQRAGGITDTQYF. Here the CDR3 DNA reads TGTGCCAGCAGCTTAACCCAGAGAGCGGGAGGGATCACAGATACGCAGTATTTT. The chain recombines TRBV7-3 with TRBJ2-3, with TRBD2 identical over 10 bases. Germline V gene data show CDR1 as SGHTA and CDR2 as FQGTGA. J was trimmed by 2 bases and V by 0 bases; bases with no gene match: 8. CDR3 size: 18 residues.

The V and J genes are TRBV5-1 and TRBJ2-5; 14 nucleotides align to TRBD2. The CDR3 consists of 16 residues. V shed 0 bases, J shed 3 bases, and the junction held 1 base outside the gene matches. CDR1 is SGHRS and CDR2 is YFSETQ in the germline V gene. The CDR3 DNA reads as TGCGCCAGCAGCTTGGGACTAGCGGGGGGGGAAGAGACCCAGTACTTC. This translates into CASSLGLAGGEETQYF.

For the CDR3, the DNA is TGTGCCAGCAGCTTGCCCACAGGACAGGGGGGTATCAGCTACACCTTC. As protein: CASSLPTGQGGISYTF. The chain employs TRBV5-6 and TRBJ1-2; 10 nucleotides agree with TRBD1. Germline V gene sequence: CDR1 SGHDT, CDR2 YYEEEE. The CDR3 is made up of 16 amino acids. The junction had 12 bases not matched to a gene; V was cut back by 1 base and J by 9 bases.

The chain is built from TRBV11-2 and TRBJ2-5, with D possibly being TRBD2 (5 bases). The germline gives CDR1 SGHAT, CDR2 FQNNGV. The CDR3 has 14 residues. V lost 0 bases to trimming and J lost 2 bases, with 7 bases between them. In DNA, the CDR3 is TGTGCCAGCAGCTTAGAGAGGGTTCAAGAGACCCAGTACTTC. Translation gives CASSLERVQETQYF.

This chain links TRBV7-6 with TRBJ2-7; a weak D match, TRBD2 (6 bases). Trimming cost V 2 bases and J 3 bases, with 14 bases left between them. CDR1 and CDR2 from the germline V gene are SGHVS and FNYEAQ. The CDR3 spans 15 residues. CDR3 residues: CASSLYPGGDYEQYF. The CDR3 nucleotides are TGTGCCAGCAGCTTATACCCAGGAGGGGACTACGAGCAGTACTTC.

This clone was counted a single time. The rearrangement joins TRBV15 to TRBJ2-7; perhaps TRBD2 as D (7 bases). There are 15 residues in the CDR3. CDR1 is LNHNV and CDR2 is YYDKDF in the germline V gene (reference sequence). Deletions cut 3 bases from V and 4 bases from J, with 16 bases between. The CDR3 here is CATSSPEGGAYEQYF. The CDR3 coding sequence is TGTGCCACCAGCAGTCCCGAGGGGGGGGCTTACGAGCAGTACTTC.